Presented here are 27 T cell receptor beta chains from one specimen sequenced in a study of CD8 T cells in ankylosing spondylitis. A single record per CDR3 protein comes from TCRdb applying MiXCR to the 5' RACE reads. The sample consists of a few hundred thousand distinct CDR3 sequences, roughly 18% of them appearing once. Sequencing was performed on blood, either unsorted or a sorted T cell fraction (not recorded which). The receptors come from a male donor with ankylosing spondylitis or in good health (not recorded which).

CDR3 loop: CASSQGSGVYNEQFF. CDR3 in DNA: TGCGCCAGCAGCCAAGGTAGTGGAGTATACAATGAGCAGTTCTTC. This rearrangement joins TRBV4-3 to TRBJ2-1, with D hard to call. The CDR3 consists of 15 residues. Deletions cut 1 base from V and 4 bases from J, with 11 bases between. Germline V CDR1 and CDR2: LGHNA, YSLEER.

This clonotype was recorded a few times. The chain is built from TRBV11-2 and TRBJ2-5; no clear D. Trimming took 1 base from V and 5 from J, leaving 11 bases between them. The CDR3 is 14 residues long. In germline, CDR1 is SGHAT, CDR2 FQNNGV. In DNA, the CDR3 is TGTGCCAGCAGCTTAGTCTTAGGTGGGGAGACCCAGTACTTC. It translates to CASSLVLGGETQYF.

This sequence joins TRBV25-1 and TRBJ1-6; D ambiguous. V dropped 1 base and J dropped 9 bases, with 7 bases sitting between them. This CDR3 comprises 13 residues. Germline V lookup: CDR1 MGHDK, CDR2 SYGVNS. CDR3 coding DNA: TGTGCCAGCAGTGAATCCCCAAGTTCACCCCTCCACTTT. This encodes CASSESPSSPLHF.

The V call is TRBV7-9, the J call TRBJ1-1, with 7 bases lining up with TRBD1. Per the germline V gene, CDR1 is SEHNR and CDR2 is FQNEAQ (reference sequence). The ends lost 5 bases at V and 1 base at J; junction bases unmatched: 4. The CDR3 has 14 residues. The CDR3 reads CASSRQGTNTEAFF. The CDR3 nucleotides are TGTGCCAGCAGCCGACAGGGAACGAACACTGAAGCTTTCTTT.

The chain couples TRBV6-1 to TRBJ1-5; D gene uncertain. Trimming stripped 9 bases from V and 2 bases from J, with 17 bases between. The CDR3 contains 15 residues. Germline CDR1 reads MNHNS; CDR2 reads SASEGT. The CDR3 nucleotides read TGTGCCAGAAATTTTGCCCCGCCGGGCAATCAGCCCCAGCATTTT. Protein sequence: CARNFAPPGNQPQHF.

The rearrangement uses TRBV19 and TRBJ2-5; D uncertain. Trimming removed 2 bases at V and 0 bases at J, with 10 bases between. This CDR3 is built from 15 residues. Germline CDR1 LNHDA, CDR2 SQIVND (reference sequence). The chain's CDR3 is CASSIFDGHQETQYF. The CDR3 coding sequence is TGTGCCAGTAGTATATTCGACGGCCACCAAGAGACCCAGTACTTC.

The rearrangement links TRBV28 to TRBJ2-5; D is ambiguous. The germline gives CDR1 MDHEN, CDR2 SYDVKM. The CDR3 consists of 12 residues. Trimming shortened V by 9 bases and J by 5 bases, and 13 bases separated the two germline ends. The CDR3 region has the DNA TGTGCCAGTTCCTCCTCGTTGGAGACCCAGTACTTC. It codes for CASSSSLETQYF.

The genes are TRBV4-1 and TRBJ1-2; possible D gene TRBD1, 6 bases. Germline loops: CDR1 MGHRA, CDR2 YSYEKL. The CDR3 totals 12 residues. V was trimmed by 4 bases and J by 7 bases, leaving 10 bases between them. In DNA form, the CDR3 reads TGCGCCAGCAGCCCCAGGGGAGGTGGCTACACCTTC. Translated, it gives CASSPRGGGYTF.

The J gene is TRBJ2-5, the V gene TRBV6-1; 7 bases are shared with TRBD1. The CDR3 extends over 15 amino acids. Germline V gene data show CDR1 as MNHNS and CDR2 as SASEGT. The J segment lost 2 bases and the V segment lost 7 bases, leaving 10 bases of the junction unmatched. In nucleotides, the CDR3 is TGTGCCAGCACACATTGGACAGGAGCACAAGAGACCCAGTACTTC. This gives the protein CASTHWTGAQETQYF.

This clonotype has more than one count but fewer than ten. V and J are TRBV27 and TRBJ2-1; D possibly uses TRBD1 or TRBD2 (5 bases each). The V end was cut by 8 bases, the J end by 3 bases, with 11 bases between. This CDR3 is built from 13 residues. CDR1 is MNHEY, CDR2 SMNVEV, per germline (reference sequence). CDR3: CASRWDGYNEQFF. CDR3 in DNA: TGTGCCAGCCGGTGGGACGGCTACAATGAGCAGTTCTTC.

This clonotype was seen a few times. The chain employs TRBV25-1 and TRBJ1-4; D not resolved. The V gene lost 7 bases and the J gene lost 8 bases, with 11 bases spanning the gap. The CDR3 has 12 residues. CDR1 and CDR2 (germline): MGHDK, SYGVNS. The CDR3 nucleotides read TGTGCCAGCAAATCGGGTGGCGAAAAACTGTTTTTT. This translates into CASKSGGEKLFF.

The chain employs TRBV3-1 and TRBJ1-1; 9 positions agree with TRBD1. The CDR3 loop spans 14 amino acids. The J segment lost 5 bases and the V segment lost 0 bases, leaving 1 base of the junction unmatched. Germline-derived CDR1 and CDR2 are LGHDT and YNNKEL (reference sequence). The CDR3 region is CASSQDDRGTEAFF. CDR3 nucleotides: TGTGCCAGCAGCCAAGATGACAGGGGGACTGAAGCTTTCTTT. The full variable domain, with the rest looked up from reference TRBV3-1 and TRBJ1-1, is DTAVSQTPKYLVTQMGNDKSIKCEQNLGHDTMYWYKQDSKKFLKIMFSYNNKELIINETVPNRFSPKSPDKAHLNLHINSLELGDSAVYFCASSQDDRGTEAFFGQGTRLTVV.

V gene TRBV7-9 combines with J gene TRBJ2-3; TRBD1 matches at 8 bases. Trimming took 5 bases from V and 5 from J; bases not matched to a gene: 12. Looked up from germline, CDR1 is SEHNR and CDR2 is FQNEAQ (reference sequence). The CDR3 length is 16 residues. CDR3 DNA: TGTGCCAGCAGCCCGTGGGACAGGCCGTCGGGAGATACGCAGTATTTT. Translation: CASSPWDRPSGDTQYF. Filled out from reference TRBV7-9 and TRBJ2-3, the complete variable domain reads DTGVSQNPRHKITKRGQNVTFRCDPISEHNRLYWYRQTLGQGPEFLTYFQNEAQLEKSRLLSDRFSAERPKGSFSTLEIQRTEQGDSAMYLCASSPWDRPSGDTQYFGPGTRLTVL.

The chain joins TRBV10-3 to TRBJ2-7; TRBD1 matches at 11 bases. Trimming took 6 bases from V and 0 from J; bases not matched to a gene: 4. This CDR3 has 15 amino acids. Germline loops: CDR1 ENHRY, CDR2 SYGVKD. For the CDR3, the DNA is TGTGCCATCAGGAGGGGACAGGGGGACTCCTACGAGCAGTACTTC. Protein product: CAIRRGQGDSYEQYF.

There are a few counts of this clonotype. This sequence joins TRBV4-1 and TRBJ1-4; D gene unclear. CDR3 length: 18 amino acids. Trimming left V 0 bases short and J 2 bases short, with 16 bases between. Germline V gives CDR1 MGHRA, CDR2 YSYEKL. The CDR3 DNA reads as TGCGCCAGCAGCCAAGATAATTCCCCTCTACCCACTAATGAAAAACTGTTTTTT. Translating gives CASSQDNSPLPTNEKLFF.

Details on this clonotype: A read error may be the cause here, since a much bigger clone is one base away. The rearrangement links TRBV29-1 to TRBJ1-1, with 7 bases fitting TRBD1. The CDR3 totals 14 residues. V lost 6 bases and J lost 4; bases outside the gene matches: 11. Germline CDR1 reads SQVTM; CDR2 reads ANQGSEA. Written as DNA, the CDR3 is TGCAGCGTCGTGACAGGGTGGAAGGCCACTGAAGCTTTCTTT. Residues: CSVVTGWKATEAFF.

The chain couples TRBV29-1 to TRBJ2-5; 10 bases map to TRBD2. The CDR3 has 15 residues. Germline loops: CDR1 SQVTM, CDR2 ANQGSEA. J was trimmed by 6 bases and V by 3 bases; bases with no gene match: 10. CDR3 residues: CSVEGQREGVQTQYF. For the CDR3, the DNA is TGCAGCGTTGAGGGCCAGCGGGAGGGAGTTCAGACCCAGTACTTC.

The V gene is TRBV10-3, the J gene TRBJ2-3, with 11 bases lining up with TRBD2. CDR1 and CDR2 (germline): ENHRY, SYGVKD. J gave up 6 bases and V 4 bases, and 9 bases lay outside the gene matches. The CDR3 totals 16 residues. The CDR3 sequence is CAISGIAGGPPDTQYF. The CDR3 DNA reads TGTGCCATCAGTGGGATAGCGGGAGGGCCACCCGATACGCAGTATTTT.

This clonotype was detected only a few times. The V call is TRBV4-1, the J call TRBJ2-2; a possible D gene is TRBD2 (5 bases). Deletions cut 1 base from V and 4 bases from J, with 13 bases between. This CDR3 has 16 residues. Germline CDR1 and CDR2: MGHRA and YSYEKL. This chain's CDR3 is CASSQVLRRPTGELFF. In nucleotides, the CDR3 is TGCGCCAGCAGCCAAGTTCTACGGAGGCCCACCGGGGAGCTGTTTTTT.

Only a few counts were recorded for this clonotype. The rearrangement uses TRBV29-1 and TRBJ2-1; D call uncertain. In germline, CDR1 is SQVTM, CDR2 ANQGSEA. The CDR3 runs to 16 residues. Between the trimmed V and J ends, which lost 2 bases and 2 bases, there was a span of 16 bases. In DNA, the CDR3 is TGCAGCGTTGAAAAGGTGGGGAACCCCCCCTACAATGAGCAGTTCTTC. It is translated as CSVEKVGNPPYNEQFF.

This clonotype was counted a few times. The V call is TRBV29-1, the J call TRBJ2-2; TRBD1 is a possible D gene (6 bases). The germline V gene encodes CDR1 SQVTM and CDR2 ANQGSEA. This CDR3 comprises 14 residues. With 3 bases removed from V and 7 bases from J, the gap between germline ends came to 15 bases. The DNA for the CDR3 is TGCAGCGTTGACTTGGCAGGGGATCTCGGGGAGCTGTTTTTT. Amino acids: CSVDLAGDLGELFF.

This clonotype was counted many times. The chain carries TRBV20-1 and TRBJ2-1; D uncertain. This CDR3 is built from 14 residues. V was trimmed by 0 bases and J by 2 bases, leaving 8 bases between them. CDR1 DFQATT and CDR2 SNEGSKA come from the germline V gene (reference sequence). The CDR3: CSARDPQPYNEQFF. The CDR3 DNA reads TGCAGTGCTAGAGATCCGCAGCCCTACAATGAGCAGTTCTTC.

The J gene is TRBJ2-5, the V gene TRBV5-3, with 8 bases aligning to TRBD2. TRBV5-3 is an open reading frame whose function is uncertain. CDR3 size: 18 residues. After removal of 3 bases from V and 1 base from J, the junction contained 14 bases not matched to a gene. The CDR3 region is CARSSVGASGSSQETQYF. The CDR3 DNA sequence: TGTGCCAGAAGCTCAGTAGGGGCAAGCGGGAGCTCCCAAGAGACCCAGTACTTC.

The chain joins TRBV4-1 to TRBJ1-5; 8 bases map to TRBD1. Germline CDR1 MGHRA, CDR2 YSYEKL. The J segment lost 5 bases and the V segment lost 3 bases, leaving 6 bases of the junction unmatched. This CDR3 is built from 15 residues. CDR3 amino acids: CASSHLDRGDQPQHF. CDR3 bases: TGCGCCAGCAGCCACCTAGACAGGGGTGATCAGCCCCAGCATTTT.

This clonotype was found once. The chain joins TRBV29-1 to TRBJ2-1; no definite D call. Deletions cut 1 base from V and 0 bases from J, with 10 bases between. The length of the CDR3 is 15 residues. Germline V gene sequence: CDR1 SQVTM, CDR2 ANQGSEA. In DNA, the CDR3 is TGCAGCGTTGAAGGGGCCTATTACTCCTACAATGAGCAGTTCTTC. It encodes CSVEGAYYSYNEQFF.

This sequence joins TRBV13 and TRBJ1-2; D gene uncertain. V was cut by 4 bases and J by 3 bases, with 12 bases left in between. The CDR3 totals 14 residues. Germline V gene lookup returns CDR1 PRHDT and CDR2 FYEKMQ (reference sequence). The CDR3 is CASSSSPADYGYTF. CDR3 nucleotide sequence: TGTGCCAGCAGCTCATCTCCGGCTGACTATGGCTACACCTTC.

This clonotype has a handful of counts. J is TRBJ2-1 and V is TRBV6-2 or TRBV6-3; 9 bases are shared with TRBD2. CDR3 size: 21 residues. Germline-derived CDR1 and CDR2 are MNHEY and SVGEGT. With 3 bases clipped from V and 2 bases from J, the junction kept 20 bases outside the gene matches. The CDR3 loop reads CASSYGIGAGTIAGAYNEQFF. The DNA for the CDR3 is TGTGCCAGCAGTTATGGGATCGGGGCCGGAACCATAGCGGGAGCCTACAATGAGCAGTTCTTC.